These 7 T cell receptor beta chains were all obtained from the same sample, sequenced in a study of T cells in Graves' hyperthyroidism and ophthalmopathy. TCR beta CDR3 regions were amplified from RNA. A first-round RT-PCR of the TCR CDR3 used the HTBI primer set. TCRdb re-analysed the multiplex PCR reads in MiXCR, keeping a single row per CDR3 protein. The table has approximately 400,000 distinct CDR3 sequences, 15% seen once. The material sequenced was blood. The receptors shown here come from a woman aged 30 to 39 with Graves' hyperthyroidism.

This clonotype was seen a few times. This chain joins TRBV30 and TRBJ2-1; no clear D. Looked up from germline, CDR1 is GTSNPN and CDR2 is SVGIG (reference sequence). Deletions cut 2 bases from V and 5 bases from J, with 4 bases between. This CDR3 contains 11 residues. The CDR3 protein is CAWSNNNEQFF. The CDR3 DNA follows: TGTGCCTGGAGTAATAACAATGAGCAGTTCTTC. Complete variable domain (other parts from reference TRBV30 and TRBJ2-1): SQTIHQWPATLVQPVGSPLSLECTVEGTSNPNLYWYRQAAGRGLQLLFYSVGIGQISSEVPQNLSASRPQDRQFILSSKKLLLSDSGFYLCAWSNNNEQFFGPGTRLTVL.

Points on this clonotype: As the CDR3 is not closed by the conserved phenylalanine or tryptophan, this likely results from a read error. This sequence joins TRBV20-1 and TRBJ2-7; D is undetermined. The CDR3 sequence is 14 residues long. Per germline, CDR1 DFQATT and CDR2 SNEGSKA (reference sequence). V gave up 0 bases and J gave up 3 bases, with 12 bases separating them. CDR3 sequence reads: CSARDRYSDYEQYL. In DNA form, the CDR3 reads TGCAGTGCTAGAGATAGGTACAGTGACTACGAGCAGTACCTC.

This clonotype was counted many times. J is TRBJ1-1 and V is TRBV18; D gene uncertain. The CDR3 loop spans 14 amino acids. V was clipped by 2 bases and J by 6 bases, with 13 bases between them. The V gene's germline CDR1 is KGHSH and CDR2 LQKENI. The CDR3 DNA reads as TGTGCCAGCTCACCAGGAACCGGCAACTCTGAAGCTTTCTTT. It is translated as CASSPGTGNSEAFF.

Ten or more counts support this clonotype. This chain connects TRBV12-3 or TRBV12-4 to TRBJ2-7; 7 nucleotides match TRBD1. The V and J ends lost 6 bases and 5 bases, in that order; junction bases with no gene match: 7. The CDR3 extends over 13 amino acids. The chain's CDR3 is CASSKTGTHEQYF. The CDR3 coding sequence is TGTGCCAGCAGCAAGACAGGGACCCACGAGCAGTACTTC.

The CDR3 reads CASSGQGGSEQYF. DNA for the CDR3: TGTGCCAGCAGTGGACAGGGAGGATCCGAGCAGTACTTC. V is TRBV2 and J is TRBJ2-7; possible D gene TRBD1, 7 bases. With 4 bases removed from V and 6 bases from J, the gap between germline ends came to 13 bases. The CDR3 totals 13 residues. The V gene's germline CDR1 is SNHLY and CDR2 FYNNEI.

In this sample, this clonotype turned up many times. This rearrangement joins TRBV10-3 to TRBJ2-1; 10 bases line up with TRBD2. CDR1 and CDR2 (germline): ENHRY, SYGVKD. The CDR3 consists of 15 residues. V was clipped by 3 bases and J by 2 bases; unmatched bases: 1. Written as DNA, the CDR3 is TGTGCCATCAGTGAAGCGGGAGGGACCTACAATGAGCAGTTCTTC. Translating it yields CAISEAGGTYNEQFF.

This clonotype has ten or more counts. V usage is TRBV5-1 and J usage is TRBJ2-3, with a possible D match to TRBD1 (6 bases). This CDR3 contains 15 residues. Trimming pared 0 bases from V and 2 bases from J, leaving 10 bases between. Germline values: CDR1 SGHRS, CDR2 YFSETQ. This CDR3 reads CASSLGQVPTDTQYF. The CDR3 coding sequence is TGCGCCAGCAGCTTGGGACAGGTGCCCACAGATACGCAGTATTTT.